This T cell receptor beta chain comes out of a study of T cell clones after liver transplantation. In the study overall: In this trial, immunosuppression withdrawal was attempted within 2 years of liver transplant. Tolerant meant at least one year fully off immunosuppression without liver enzymes above twice normal.

Germline CDR1 SGHTS, CDR2 YDEGEE. Trimming removed 4 bases from V and 11 bases from J, with 15 bases in between. CDR3 length equals 13 residues. The assay was immunoSEQ multiplex PCR, and TCRdb's table has in-frame clones only and misses some. Of about 75,000 clones in the sample, about 85% were seen once. Study conclusions and caveats: Migration into the graft, not deletion, may explain lost graft donor-reactive T cells.

With respect to this clone: Its target is not known.

This sequence was found in a human patient who received a liver transplant. The T cells may come from the graft donor. The sequences come from CD4+ T cells from blood, collected 48 months after liver transplant. V gene TRBV5-8 combines with J gene TRBJ1-4; maybe TRBD1 (5 bases). CDR3 region: CASSPLSGRKLFF. The CDR3 nucleotides are TGTGCCAGCAGCCCTCTGTCAGGGAGGAAACTGTTTTTT.